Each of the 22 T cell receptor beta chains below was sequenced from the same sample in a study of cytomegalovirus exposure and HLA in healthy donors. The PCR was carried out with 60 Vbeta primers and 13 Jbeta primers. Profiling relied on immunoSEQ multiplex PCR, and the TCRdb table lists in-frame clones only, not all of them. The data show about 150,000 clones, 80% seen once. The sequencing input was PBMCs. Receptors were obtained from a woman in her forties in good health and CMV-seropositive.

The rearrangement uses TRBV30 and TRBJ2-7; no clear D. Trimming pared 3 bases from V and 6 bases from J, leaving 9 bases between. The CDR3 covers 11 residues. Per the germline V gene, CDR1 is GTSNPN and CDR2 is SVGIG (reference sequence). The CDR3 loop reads CAWSPRGEQYF. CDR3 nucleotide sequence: TGTGCCTGGAGCCCCCGAGGCGAGCAGTACTTC.

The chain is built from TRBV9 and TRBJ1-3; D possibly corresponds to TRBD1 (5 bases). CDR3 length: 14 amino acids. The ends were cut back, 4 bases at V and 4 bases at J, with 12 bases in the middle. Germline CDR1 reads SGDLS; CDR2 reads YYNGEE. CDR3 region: CASSPPGNGNTIYF. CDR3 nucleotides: TGTGCCAGCAGCCCCCCAGGGAACGGAAACACCATATATTTT.

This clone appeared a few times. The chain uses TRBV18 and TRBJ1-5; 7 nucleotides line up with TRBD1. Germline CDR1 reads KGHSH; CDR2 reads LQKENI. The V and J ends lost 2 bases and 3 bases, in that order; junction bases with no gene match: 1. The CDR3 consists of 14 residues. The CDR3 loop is CASSPGTDNQPQHF. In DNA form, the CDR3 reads TGTGCCAGCTCACCAGGGACAGACAATCAGCCCCAGCATTTT.

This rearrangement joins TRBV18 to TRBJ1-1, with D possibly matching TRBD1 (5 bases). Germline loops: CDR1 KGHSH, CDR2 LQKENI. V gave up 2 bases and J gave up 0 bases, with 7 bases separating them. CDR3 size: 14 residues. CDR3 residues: CASSPATVNTEAFF. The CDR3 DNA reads TGTGCCAGCTCACCAGCGACAGTGAACACTGAAGCTTTCTTT.

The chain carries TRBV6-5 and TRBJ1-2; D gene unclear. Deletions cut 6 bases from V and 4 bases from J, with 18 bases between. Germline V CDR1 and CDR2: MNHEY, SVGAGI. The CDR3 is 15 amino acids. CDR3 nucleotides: TGTGCCAGCAGCCCACCTAGTAAGGTGGGCTATGGCTACACCTTC. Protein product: CASSPPSKVGYGYTF.

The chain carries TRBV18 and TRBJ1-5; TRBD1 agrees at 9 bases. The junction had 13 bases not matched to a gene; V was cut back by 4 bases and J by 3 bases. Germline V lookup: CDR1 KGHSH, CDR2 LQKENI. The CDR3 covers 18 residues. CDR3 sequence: CASSHEPTGGANNQPQHF. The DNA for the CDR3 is TGTGCCAGCTCACACGAGCCAACAGGGGGCGCGAACAATCAGCCCCAGCATTTT.

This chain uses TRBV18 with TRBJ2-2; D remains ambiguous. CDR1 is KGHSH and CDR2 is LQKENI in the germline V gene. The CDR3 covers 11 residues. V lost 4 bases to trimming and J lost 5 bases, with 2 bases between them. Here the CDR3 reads CASSLTGELFF. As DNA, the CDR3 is TGTGCCAGCTCACTAACCGGGGAGCTGTTTTTT.

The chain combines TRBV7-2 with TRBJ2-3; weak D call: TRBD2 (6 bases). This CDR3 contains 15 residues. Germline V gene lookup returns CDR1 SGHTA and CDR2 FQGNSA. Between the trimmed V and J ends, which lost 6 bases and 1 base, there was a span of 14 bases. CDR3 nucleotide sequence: TGTGCCAGCAGAAAAGGAGGGCCTCGCACAGATACGCAGTATTTT. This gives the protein CASRKGGPRTDTQYF.

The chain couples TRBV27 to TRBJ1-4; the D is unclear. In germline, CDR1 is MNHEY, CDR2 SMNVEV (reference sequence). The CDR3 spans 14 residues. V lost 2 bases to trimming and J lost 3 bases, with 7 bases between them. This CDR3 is CASSLLRANEKLFF. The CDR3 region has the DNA TGTGCCAGCAGTTTACTCCGGGCTAATGAAAAACTGTTTTTT.

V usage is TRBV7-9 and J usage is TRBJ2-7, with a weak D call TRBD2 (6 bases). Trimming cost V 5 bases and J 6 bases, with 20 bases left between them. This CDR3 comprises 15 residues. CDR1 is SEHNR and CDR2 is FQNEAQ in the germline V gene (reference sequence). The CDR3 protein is CASSAGGLGIGEQYF. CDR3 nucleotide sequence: TGTGCCAGCAGCGCCGGGGGTCTTGGTATAGGCGAGCAGTACTTC.

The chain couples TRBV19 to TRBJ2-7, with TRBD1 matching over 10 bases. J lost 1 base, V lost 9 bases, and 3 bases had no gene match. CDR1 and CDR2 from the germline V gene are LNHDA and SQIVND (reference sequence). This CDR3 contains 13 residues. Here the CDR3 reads CASRTGGSYEQYF. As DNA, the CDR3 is TGTGCCAGCCGGACAGGGGGGTCCTACGAGCAGTACTTC. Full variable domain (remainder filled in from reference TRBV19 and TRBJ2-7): DGGITQSPKYLFRKEGQNVTLSCEQNLNHDAMYWYRQDPGQGLRLIYYSQIVNDFQKGDIAEGYSVSREKKESFPLTVTSAQKNPTAFYLCASRTGGSYEQYFGPGTRLTVT.

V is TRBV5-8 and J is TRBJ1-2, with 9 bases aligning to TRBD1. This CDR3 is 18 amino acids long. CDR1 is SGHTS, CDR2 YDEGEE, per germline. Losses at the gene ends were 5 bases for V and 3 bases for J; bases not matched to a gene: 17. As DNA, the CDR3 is TGTGCCAGCAGTAGACAGAGGACAGGGGAGGAAGTCCACTATGGCTACACCTTC. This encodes CASSRQRTGEEVHYGYTF.

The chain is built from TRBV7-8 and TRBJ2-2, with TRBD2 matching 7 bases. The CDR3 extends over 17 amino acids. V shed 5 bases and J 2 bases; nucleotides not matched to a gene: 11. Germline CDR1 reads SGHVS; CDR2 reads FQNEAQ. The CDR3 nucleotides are TGTGCCAGCAGCCCCGGAAAGGCTAGCGGTAACACCGGGGAGCTGTTTTTT. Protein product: CASSPGKASGNTGELFF.

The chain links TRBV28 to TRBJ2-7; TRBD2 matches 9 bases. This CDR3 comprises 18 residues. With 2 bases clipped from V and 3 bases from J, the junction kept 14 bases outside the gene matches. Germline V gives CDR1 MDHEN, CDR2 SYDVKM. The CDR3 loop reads CASSLMTGSGSGVYEQYF. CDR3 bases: TGTGCCAGCAGTTTAATGACAGGTAGCGGGAGTGGGGTCTACGAGCAGTACTTC. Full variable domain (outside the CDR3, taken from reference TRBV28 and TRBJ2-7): DVKVTQSSRYLVKRTGEKVFLECVQDMDHENMFWYRQDPGLGLRLIYFSYDVKMKEKGDIPEGYSVSREKKERFSLILESASTNQTSMYLCASSLMTGSGSGVYEQYFGPGTRLTVT.

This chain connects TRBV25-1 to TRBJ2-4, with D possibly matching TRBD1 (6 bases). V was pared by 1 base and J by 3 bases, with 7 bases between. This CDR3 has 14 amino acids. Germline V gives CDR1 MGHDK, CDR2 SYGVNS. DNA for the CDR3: TGTGCCAGCAGTGAATCAGGGGACAAAAACATTCAGTACTTC. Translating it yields CASSESGDKNIQYF.

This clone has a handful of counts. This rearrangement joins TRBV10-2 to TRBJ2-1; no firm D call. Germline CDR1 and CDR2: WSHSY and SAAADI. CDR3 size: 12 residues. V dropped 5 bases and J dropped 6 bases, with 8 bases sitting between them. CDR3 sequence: CASSSTGNEQFF. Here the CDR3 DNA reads TGCGCCAGCAGTTCTACGGGCAATGAGCAGTTCTTC.

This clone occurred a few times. CDR3 DNA sequence: TGCGCCAGCAGTGAGTCGACTAGCGGGAGTATGTACGAGCAGTACTTC. Its translation: CASSESTSGSMYEQYF. The chain recombines TRBV10-2 with TRBJ2-7; TRBD2 matches 12 bases. Germline values: CDR1 WSHSY, CDR2 SAAADI. The CDR3 has 16 amino acids. V lost 0 bases, J lost 4 bases, and 4 bases stayed unmatched.

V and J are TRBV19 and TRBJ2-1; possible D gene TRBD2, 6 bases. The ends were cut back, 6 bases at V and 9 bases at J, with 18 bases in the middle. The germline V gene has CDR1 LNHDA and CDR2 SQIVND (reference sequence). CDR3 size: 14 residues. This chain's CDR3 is CASSHDGGVGEQFF. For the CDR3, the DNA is TGTGCCAGTAGCCATGACGGAGGGGTGGGTGAGCAGTTCTTC.

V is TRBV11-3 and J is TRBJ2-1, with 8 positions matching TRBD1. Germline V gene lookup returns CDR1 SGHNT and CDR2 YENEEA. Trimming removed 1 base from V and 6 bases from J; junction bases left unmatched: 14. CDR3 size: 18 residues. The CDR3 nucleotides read TGTGCCAGCAGCTTAGGCGAACGCCGGACAGGGCGCAGCAATGAGCAGTTCTTC. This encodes CASSLGERRTGRSNEQFF.

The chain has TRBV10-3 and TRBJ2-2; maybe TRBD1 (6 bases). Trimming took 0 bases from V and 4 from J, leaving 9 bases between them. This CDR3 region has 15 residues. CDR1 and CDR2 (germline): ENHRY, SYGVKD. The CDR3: CAISESGAGTGELFF. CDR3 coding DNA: TGTGCCATCAGTGAGTCGGGGGCGGGCACCGGGGAGCTGTTTTTT.

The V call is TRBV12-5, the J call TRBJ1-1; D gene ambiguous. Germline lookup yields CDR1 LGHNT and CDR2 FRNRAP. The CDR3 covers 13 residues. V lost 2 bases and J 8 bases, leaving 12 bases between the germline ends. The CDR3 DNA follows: TGTGCTAGTGGTTTGTACGGAGCCGGGGAAGCTTTCTTT. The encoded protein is CASGLYGAGEAFF.

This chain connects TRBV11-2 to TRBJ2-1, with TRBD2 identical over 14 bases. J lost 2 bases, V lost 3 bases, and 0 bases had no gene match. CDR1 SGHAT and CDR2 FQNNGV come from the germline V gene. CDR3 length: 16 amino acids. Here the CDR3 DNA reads TGTGCCAGCAGCTTGGGACTAGCGGGAGCCTACAATGAGCAGTTCTTC. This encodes CASSLGLAGAYNEQFF.